The text below deals with one TCR beta chain. Its antigen is still unknown. The data are from a study of T cell clones after liver transplantation. For the study at large: TCRbeta sequencing after a pre-transplant mixed lymphocyte reaction identified graft-donor-reactive clones, later tracked in post-transplant blood. Findings and limits, study-wide: Small, mixed patient groups and varying post-transplant times limit these conclusions. Low donor cell numbers restricted donor-reactive repertoire measurement in two subjects.

From germline, CDR1 is SNHLY and CDR2 FYNNEI. V lost 2 bases and J 2 bases, leaving 10 bases between the germline ends. This CDR3 has 15 amino acids. The protocol was immunoSEQ multiplex PCR, while the TCRdb copy is restricted to in-frame clones and leaves out a portion. The sample has nearly 55,000 clones, about 81% seen once. The input for sequencing was CD4+ T cells from blood, taken before liver transplant. V gene TRBV2 combines with J gene TRBJ2-4; D remains ambiguous. The clonotype was recovered from a human donor who received a liver transplant. The CDR3: CASSETRSTKNIQYF. CDR3 coding DNA: TGTGCCAGCAGTGAAACCAGGTCAACCAAAAACATTCAGTACTTC.